The 10 T cell receptor beta chains reported below all come from one sample, sequenced in a study of shared clonotypes between healthy human individuals. Some clones are missing from TCRdb's copy, which holds only in-frame ones; the method was immunoSEQ multiplex PCR. The profile shows roughly 700,000 clones, approximately 74% of them singletons. What was sequenced was memory CD4+ T cells sorted from blood. Subset described: CD45RA-negative fraction. All receptors derive from a young woman in good health.

Note on this clone: A junction boundary mismatches the germline segment, possibly from a read error. The gene calls are TRBV29-1 and TRBJ2-7; D is undetermined. The CDR3 runs 12 residues. Germline V CDR1 and CDR2: SQVTM, ANQGSEA. CDR3 loop: CSAERFGEEQYF. The CDR3 bases are TGCAGCGCTGAAAGGTTCGGAGAAGAGCAGTACTTC.

This clone has just a few counts. The sample holds other DNA sequences that translate to the same CDR3. CDR3 in DNA: TGCGCCAGCAGCTTGGATCGCCCTTCCTACAATGAGCAGTTCTTC. Translated, it gives CASSLDRPSYNEQFF. The chain employs TRBV5-1 and TRBJ2-1; unclear D gene. CDR3 length: 15 amino acids. V gave up 0 bases and J gave up 1 base, with 8 bases separating them. Germline V lookup: CDR1 SGHRS, CDR2 YFSETQ. Complete variable domain (other parts from reference TRBV5-1 and TRBJ2-1): KAGVTQTPRYLIKTRGQQVTLSCSPISGHRSVSWYQQTPGQGLQFLFEYFSETQRNKGNFPGRFSGRQFSNSRSEMNVSTLELGDSALYLCASSLDRPSYNEQFFGPGTRLTVL.

This sequence joins TRBV11-2 and TRBJ2-3; 7 positions match TRBD2. Germline CDR1 is SGHAT and CDR2 is FQNNGV. The CDR3 totals 15 residues. Trimming took 5 bases from V and 5 from J; bases not matched to a gene: 10. CDR3 protein: CASSPLWRELDTQYF. In DNA, the CDR3 is TGTGCCAGCAGCCCACTCTGGCGGGAGCTAGATACGCAGTATTTT.

The chain uses TRBV30 and TRBJ1-3; 9 bases align to TRBD1. Germline values: CDR1 GTSNPN, CDR2 SVGIG (reference sequence). V trimming: 0 bases; J trimming: 8 bases; junction bases outside the gene matches: 8. The CDR3 sequence is 15 residues long. CDR3 nucleotides: TGTGCCTGGAGTGTCCGGGGACAGGGCGGGTACACCATATATTTT. It yields the protein CAWSVRGQGGYTIYF.

As concerns this clone: Other DNA sequences of this sample code for an identical CDR3. V usage is TRBV5-1 and J usage is TRBJ2-7, with D perhaps TRBD1 (5 bases). The CDR3 has 14 residues. Germline V gives CDR1 SGHRS, CDR2 YFSETQ. Trimming cost V 1 base and J 2 bases, with 10 bases left between them. This CDR3 reads CASSLLQDPYEQYF. CDR3 DNA: TGCGCCAGCAGCTTGTTACAGGACCCCTACGAGCAGTACTTC.

This chain connects TRBV5-4 to TRBJ2-1; D unresolved. Trimming shortened V by 3 bases and J by 6 bases, and 7 bases separated the two germline ends. Germline assignment: CDR1 SGHNT and CDR2 YYREEE (reference sequence). This CDR3 has 12 residues. The CDR3, as DNA: TGTGCCAGCAGCTCAAGACTCAATGAGCAGTTCTTC. It yields the protein CASSSRLNEQFF.

A few counts support this clone. The chain carries TRBV29-1 and TRBJ2-7; 7 nucleotides align to TRBD1. V lost 8 bases to trimming and J lost 2 bases; unmatched junction nucleotides: 9. CDR3 length: 13 residues. Germline V gene lookup returns CDR1 SQVTM and CDR2 ANQGSEA. The CDR3: CSLRDSSTYEQYF. CDR3 bases: TGCAGCCTCCGGGACAGCAGCACCTACGAGCAGTACTTC.

In its sample, this clone was seen a few times. This chain's CDR3 is CASSADISGANVLTF. The DNA for the CDR3 is TGTGCCAGCAGTGCGGATATTTCTGGGGCCAACGTCCTGACTTTC. The chain combines TRBV6-1 with TRBJ2-6; D ambiguous. The CDR3 length is 15 residues. Germline values: CDR1 MNHNS, CDR2 SASEGT. The V end was cut by 4 bases, the J end by 1 base, with 8 bases between.

The chain uses TRBV10-2 and TRBJ2-1; D may match TRBD1 or TRBD2 (7 bases each). Trimming pared 5 bases from V and 8 bases from J, leaving 16 bases between. This CDR3 has 14 residues. Germline V gene lookup returns CDR1 WSHSY and CDR2 SAAADI. DNA of the CDR3: TGCGCCAGCAGTTCCCAGCGGGACAGTCATGAGCAGTTCTTC. Translation gives CASSSQRDSHEQFF.

This rearrangement joins TRBV28 to TRBJ1-1; maybe TRBD1 (6 bases). Germline V CDR1 and CDR2: MDHEN, SYDVKM. This CDR3 spans 12 amino acids. The ends were cut back, 3 bases at V and 7 bases at J, with 9 bases in the middle. The CDR3 bases are TGTGCCAGCAGTTTGGAGACAGGTGAAGCTTTCTTT. Its protein product is CASSLETGEAFF.